The clone carrying this TCR beta chain was observed at least ten times. No antigen is known for it. TCRdb re-analysed the reads in MiXCR, keeping a single row per CDR3 protein. Of 490,000 or so distinct CDR3 sequences listed, approximately 10% were seen once; the top ten hold roughly 10%. Germline trimming cut 5 bases from V and 4 bases from J; bases unmatched to any gene: 4. The CDR3 spans 13 residues. Per germline, CDR1 SGHVS and CDR2 FQNEAQ. These data come from a study of T cell repertoires in cytomegalovirus infection. Study-level results: Based on cumulative public TCR beta family frequency, carriers of CMV plus the relevant HLA were identified. Ex vivo responses were dominated by HLA-C-restricted CMV-specific TCR beta clonotypes.

This clonotype was sampled from a human donor in good health (CMV status not recorded). Some clones in this sample may be carry-over from other donors' samples. The chain links TRBV7-8 to TRBJ1-2, with 7 bases aligning to TRBD1. The source material was PBMCs. CDR3 protein: CASSDYRGYGYTF. The CDR3 region has the DNA TGTGCCAGCAGCGATTACAGGGGCTATGGCTACACCTTC.